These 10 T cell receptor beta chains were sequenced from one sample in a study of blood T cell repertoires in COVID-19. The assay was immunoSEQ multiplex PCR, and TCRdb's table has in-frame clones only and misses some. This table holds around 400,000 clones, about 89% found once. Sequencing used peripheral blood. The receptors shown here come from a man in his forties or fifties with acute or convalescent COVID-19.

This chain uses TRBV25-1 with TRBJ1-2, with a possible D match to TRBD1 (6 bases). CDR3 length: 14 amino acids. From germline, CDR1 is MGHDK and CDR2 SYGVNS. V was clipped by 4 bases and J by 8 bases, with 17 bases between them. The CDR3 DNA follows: TGTGCCAGCAGTGTATCTTTAGGGGGTAGCGGCTACACCTTC. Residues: CASSVSLGGSGYTF.

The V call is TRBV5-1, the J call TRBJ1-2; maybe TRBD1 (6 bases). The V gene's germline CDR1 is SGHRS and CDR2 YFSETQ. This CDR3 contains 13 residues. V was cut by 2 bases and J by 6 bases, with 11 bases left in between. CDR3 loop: CASSLQGLDGYTF. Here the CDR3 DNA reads TGCGCCAGCAGCTTACAGGGTCTCGATGGCTACACCTTC.

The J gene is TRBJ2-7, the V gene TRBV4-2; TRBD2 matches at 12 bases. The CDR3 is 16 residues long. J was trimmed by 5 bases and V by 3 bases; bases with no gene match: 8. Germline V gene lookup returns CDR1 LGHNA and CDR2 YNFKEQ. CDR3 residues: CASSQTSGSGGHEQYF. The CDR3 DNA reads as TGTGCCAGCAGCCAGACTAGCGGGAGTGGGGGCCACGAGCAGTACTTC.

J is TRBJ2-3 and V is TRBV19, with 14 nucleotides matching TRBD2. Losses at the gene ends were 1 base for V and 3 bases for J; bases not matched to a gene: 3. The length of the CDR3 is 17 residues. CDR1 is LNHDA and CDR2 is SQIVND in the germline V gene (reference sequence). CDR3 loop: CASSIGLAGGRTDTQYF. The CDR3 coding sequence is TGTGCCAGTAGTATAGGACTAGCGGGAGGGCGAACAGATACGCAGTATTTT.

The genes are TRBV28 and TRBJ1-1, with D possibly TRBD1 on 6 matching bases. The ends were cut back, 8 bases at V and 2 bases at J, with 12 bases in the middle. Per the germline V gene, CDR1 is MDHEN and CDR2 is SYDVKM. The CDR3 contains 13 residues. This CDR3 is CASAMDSNTEAFF. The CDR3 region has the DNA TGTGCCAGCGCCATGGACAGCAACACTGAAGCTTTCTTT.

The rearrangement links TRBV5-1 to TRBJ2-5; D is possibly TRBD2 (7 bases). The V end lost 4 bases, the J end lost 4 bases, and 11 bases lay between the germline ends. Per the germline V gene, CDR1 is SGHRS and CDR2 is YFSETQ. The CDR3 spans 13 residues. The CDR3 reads CASSTRGPETQYF. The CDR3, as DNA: TGCGCCAGCAGCACGCGGGGGCCAGAGACCCAGTACTTC. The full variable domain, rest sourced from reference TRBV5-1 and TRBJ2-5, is KAGVTQTPRYLIKTRGQQVTLSCSPISGHRSVSWYQQTPGQGLQFLFEYFSETQRNKGNFPGRFSGRQFSNSRSEMNVSTLELGDSALYLCASSTRGPETQYFGPGTRLLVL.

The CDR3 DNA reads TGCAGCGTTGAAGTTCTGGGAGGCGAGCAGTACTTC. Translation gives CSVEVLGGEQYF. The rearrangement joins TRBV29-1 to TRBJ2-7; D might be TRBD2 (6 bases). V dropped 1 base and J dropped 6 bases, with 10 bases sitting between them. This CDR3 contains 12 residues. Germline lookup yields CDR1 SQVTM and CDR2 ANQGSEA.

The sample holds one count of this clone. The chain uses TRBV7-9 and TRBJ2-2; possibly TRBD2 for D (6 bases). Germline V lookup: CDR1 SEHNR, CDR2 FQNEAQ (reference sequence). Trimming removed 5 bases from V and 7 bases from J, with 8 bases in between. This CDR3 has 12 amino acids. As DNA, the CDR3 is TGTGCCAGCAGCGGGAGGCACGGGGAGCTGTTTTTT. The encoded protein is CASSGRHGELFF.

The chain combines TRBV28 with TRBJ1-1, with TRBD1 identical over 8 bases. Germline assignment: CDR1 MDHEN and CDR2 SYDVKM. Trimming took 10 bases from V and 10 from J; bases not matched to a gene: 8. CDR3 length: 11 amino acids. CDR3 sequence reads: CATQGAIGAFF. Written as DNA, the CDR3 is TGTGCCACCCAGGGGGCGATAGGAGCTTTCTTT.

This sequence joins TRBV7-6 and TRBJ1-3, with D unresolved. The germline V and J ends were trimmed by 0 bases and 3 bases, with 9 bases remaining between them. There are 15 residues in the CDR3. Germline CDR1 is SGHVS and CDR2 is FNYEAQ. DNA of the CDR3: TGTGCCAGCAGCTTAGCGCTAGGGAGTGGAAACACCATATATTTT. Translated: CASSLALGSGNTIYF.